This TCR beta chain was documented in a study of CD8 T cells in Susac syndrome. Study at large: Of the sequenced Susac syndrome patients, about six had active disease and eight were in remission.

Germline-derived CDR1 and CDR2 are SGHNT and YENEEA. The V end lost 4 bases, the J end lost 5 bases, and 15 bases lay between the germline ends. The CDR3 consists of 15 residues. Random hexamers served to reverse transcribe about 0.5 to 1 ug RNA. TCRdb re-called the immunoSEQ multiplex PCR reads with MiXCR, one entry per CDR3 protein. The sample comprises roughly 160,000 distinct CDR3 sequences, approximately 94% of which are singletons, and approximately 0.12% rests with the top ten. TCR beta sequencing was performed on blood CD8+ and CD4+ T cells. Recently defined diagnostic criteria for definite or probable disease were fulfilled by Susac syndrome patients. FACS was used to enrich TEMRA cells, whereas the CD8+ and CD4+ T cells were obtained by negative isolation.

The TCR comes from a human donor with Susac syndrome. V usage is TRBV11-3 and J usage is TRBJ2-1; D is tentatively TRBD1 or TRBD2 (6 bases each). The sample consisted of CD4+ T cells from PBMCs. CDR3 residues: CASSSMRDTNNEQFF. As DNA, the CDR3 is TGTGCCAGCAGCTCCATGCGGGACACCAACAATGAGCAGTTCTTC.